The rows below give T cell receptor beta chains drawn from one sample of a study of response to subunit inactivated influenza vaccine. One entry per CDR3 protein results from TCRdb running MiXCR on the RT-PCR reads. The data contain 500,000 to 600,000 distinct CDR3 sequences, about an eighth of them seen just once; the ten biggest clones take up roughly 10%. Material: PBMCs from blood, obtained on the day of vaccination. The receptors derive from a man between 45 and 60 years old who received an inactivated influenza vaccine. Each CDR3 is given with its conserved first and last residue. The D gene is left open where the match is weak. Size values are once, few and many counts, or a class for expanded clones, and some rows have none.

>NA|many|TRBV24-1|TRBJ2-3
CATSDFGNTDTQYF
TGTGCCACCAGTGATTTCGGCAATACAGATACGCAGTATTTT
>NA|few|TRBV5-1|TRBJ2-7
CASSLEHEQYF
TGCGCCAGCAGCTTGGAACACGAGCAGTACTTC
>NA|NA|TRBV10-3|TRBJ1-2
CAISDPSGTYYGYTF
TGTGCCATCAGTGACCCCTCCGGGACATACTATGGCTACACCTTC
>NA|NA|TRBV11-2|TRBJ2-7
CASSLVDGPYEQYF
TGTGCCAGCAGCTTAGTTGACGGGCCCTACGAGCAGTACTTC
>TRBD1|NA|TRBV20-1|TRBJ1-5
CSAITRGGNQPQHF
TGCAGTGCTATTACCAGGGGGGGCAATCAGCCCCAGCATTTT
>NA|NA|TRBV10-3|TRBJ2-2
CAISEGGSNTGELFF
TGTGCCATCAGTGAGGGGGGGTCGAACACCGGGGAGCTGTTTTTT
>NA|NA|TRBV15|TRBJ2-2
CATSNGRGLPPGELFF
TGTGCCACCTCCAACGGGCGGGGGCTGCCCCCCGGGGAGCTGTTTTTT
>TRBD2|few|TRBV9|TRBJ2-3
CASSDPLAGGTDTQYF
TGTGCCAGCAGCGACCCTTTAGCGGGGGGGACAGATACGCAGTATTTT
>NA|NA|TRBV30|TRBJ2-1
CAWTLYNEQFF
TGTGCCTGGACATTATACAATGAGCAGTTCTTC
>NA|many|TRBV12-3/TRBV12-4|TRBJ1-6
CASSISTGVNSPLHF
TGTGCCAGCAGTATATCGACAGGAGTTAATTCACCCCTCCACTTT
>NA|few|TRBV5-8|TRBJ1-1
CASSLGSVRGGTEAFF
TGTGCCAGCAGCTTGGGATCTGTCAGGGGAGGGACTGAAGCTTTCTTT
>TRBD2|many|TRBV5-1|TRBJ2-7
CASSFGLAGGYEQYF
TGCGCCAGCAGCTTTGGACTAGCGGGGGGCTACGAGCAGTACTTC
>NA|NA|TRBV4-2|TRBJ2-1
CASSQERNEQFF
TGTGCCAGCAGCCAAGAAAGGAATGAGCAGTTCTTC
>NA|few|TRBV28|TRBJ1-6
CASRFQGRPNSPLHF
TGTGCCAGCAGATTCCAGGGGCGTCCTAATTCACCCCTCCACTTT
>TRBD1|NA|TRBV5-5|TRBJ2-2
CASDRGLSANTGELFF
TGTGCCAGCGACAGGGGGCTATCGGCGAACACCGGGGAGCTGTTTTTT
>NA|NA|TRBV18|TRBJ2-2
CASSPSASPGELFF
TGTGCCAGCTCACCCTCGGCCAGCCCCGGGGAGCTGTTTTTT
>NA|many|TRBV12-5|TRBJ2-1
CASGLYNEQFF
TGTGCTAGTGGTCTTTACAATGAGCAGTTCTTC
>NA|NA|TRBV28|TRBJ2-3
CASSSPTGTDTQYF
TGTGCCAGCAGTTCGCCGACTGGCACAGATACGCAGTATTTT
>NA|few|TRBV6-5|TRBJ2-4
CASSYSRIRNIQYF
TGTGCCAGCAGTTACTCGAGGATCCGGAACATTCAGTACTTC
>TRBD1|many|TRBV20-1|TRBJ1-5
CSARQGNNQPQHF
TGCAGTGCAAGACAGGGTAACAATCAGCCCCAGCATTTT
>NA|many|TRBV2|TRBJ1-2
CASSERQGGNGYTF
TGTGCCAGCAGTGAAAGGCAGGGCGGCAATGGCTACACCTTC
>NA|few|TRBV5-6|TRBJ2-1
CASSIGTSEQFF
TGTGCCAGCAGCATAGGGACGAGTGAGCAGTTCTTC
>TRBD1|few|TRBV20-1|TRBJ2-3
CSAGRDRAHTQYF
TGCAGTGCTGGCCGGGACAGGGCACATACGCAGTATTTT
>NA|few|TRBV2|TRBJ2-1
CASSALYNEQFF
TGTGCCAGCAGCGCACTATACAATGAGCAGTTCTTC
>TRBD2|few|TRBV13|TRBJ2-2
CASSKPGLSNTGELFF
TGTGCCAGCAGCAAGCCGGGACTATCGAACACCGGGGAGCTGTTTTTT
>NA|few|TRBV20-1|TRBJ1-1
CSAPRQGMNTEAFF
TGCAGTGCCCCGCGGCAGGGGATGAACACTGAAGCTTTCTTT
>NA|many|TRBV7-9|TRBJ2-4
CASSSEAKNIQYF
TGTGCCAGCAGCTCCGAAGCCAAAAACATTCAGTACTTC
>TRBD2|NA|TRBV5-1|TRBJ2-5
CASSGTSGVYQETQYF
TGCGCCAGCAGCGGAACTAGCGGCGTATACCAAGAGACCCAGTACTTC
>TRBD1|few|TRBV29-1|TRBJ1-2
CSVLDRGKNYGYTF
TGCAGCGTGCTAGACAGGGGAAAGAACTATGGCTACACCTTC
>NA|few|TRBV20-1|TRBJ2-7
CSARVQAESYEQYF
TGCAGTGCTAGAGTCCAAGCGGAGTCCTACGAGCAGTACTTC
>TRBD2|NA|TRBV20-1|TRBJ2-2
CSARGTSGISGELFF
TGCAGTGCTAGGGGGACTAGCGGGATTTCCGGGGAGCTGTTTTTT
>TRBD1|NA|TRBV4-3|TRBJ2-3
CASSHDSGQGGPDTQYF
TGCGCCAGCAGCCACGATTCTGGACAGGGGGGTCCAGATACGCAGTATTTT
>NA|many|TRBV12-3/TRBV12-4|TRBJ1-1
CASSFGRVEAFF
TGTGCCAGCAGTTTCGGACGAGTTGAAGCTTTCTTT
>NA|few|TRBV20-1|TRBJ1-1
CSASMVSWTEAFF
TGCAGTGCTAGTATGGTTTCGTGGACTGAAGCTTTCTTT
>NA|many|TRBV12-3/TRBV12-4|TRBJ2-3
CASSSLGSTTDTQYF
TGTGCCAGCAGTTCTCTGGGCAGCACCACAGATACGCAGTATTTT
>TRBD2|NA|TRBV3-1|TRBJ2-5
CASSQSGLTSGRETQYF
TGTGCCAGCAGCCAAAGCGGGTTGACTAGCGGGAGGGAGACCCAGTACTTC
>NA|few|TRBV28|TRBJ1-2
CASSLKSGAITF
TGTGCCAGCAGTTTAAAGTCGGGGGCGATCACCTTC
>NA|few|TRBV3-1|TRBJ1-2
CASSQDWEANYGYTF
TGTGCCAGCAGCCAAGACTGGGAAGCTAACTATGGCTACACCTTC
>NA|NA|TRBV11-3|TRBJ2-1
CASSLDQGEDNEQFF
TGTGCCAGCAGCTTAGATCAGGGTGAGGACAATGAGCAGTTCTTC
>NA|NA|TRBV18|TRBJ2-1
CASSPGRGLEQFF
TGTGCCAGCTCACCGGGACGGGGCTTGGAGCAGTTCTTC
>TRBD1|few|TRBV2|TRBJ2-3
CASKLDRGADTQYF
TGTGCCAGCAAATTGGACAGGGGAGCAGATACGCAGTATTTT
>TRBD2|many|TRBV5-1|TRBJ2-7
CASSLGLAEPTYEQYF
TGCGCCAGCAGCTTGGGACTAGCGGAGCCAACCTACGAGCAGTACTTC
>NA|NA|TRBV12-3/TRBV12-4|TRBJ2-3
CAIGFRGKGRAQYF
TGTGCCATCGGCTTTAGGGGCAAAGGCAGGGCGCAGTATTTT
>TRBD2|many|TRBV4-3|TRBJ2-5
CASSQALGTSGSWETQYF
TGCGCCAGCAGCCAGGCTCTTGGGACTAGCGGGAGCTGGGAGACCCAGTACTTC
>NA|few|TRBV12-3/TRBV12-4|TRBJ1-6
CASSSRVNSPLHF
TGTGCCAGCAGTTCTCGGGTCAATTCACCCCTCCACTTT
>NA|NA|TRBV6-1|TRBJ2-7
CASQRGTESSYEQYF
TGTGCCAGCCAAAGGGGGACGGAGAGCTCCTACGAGCAGTACTTC